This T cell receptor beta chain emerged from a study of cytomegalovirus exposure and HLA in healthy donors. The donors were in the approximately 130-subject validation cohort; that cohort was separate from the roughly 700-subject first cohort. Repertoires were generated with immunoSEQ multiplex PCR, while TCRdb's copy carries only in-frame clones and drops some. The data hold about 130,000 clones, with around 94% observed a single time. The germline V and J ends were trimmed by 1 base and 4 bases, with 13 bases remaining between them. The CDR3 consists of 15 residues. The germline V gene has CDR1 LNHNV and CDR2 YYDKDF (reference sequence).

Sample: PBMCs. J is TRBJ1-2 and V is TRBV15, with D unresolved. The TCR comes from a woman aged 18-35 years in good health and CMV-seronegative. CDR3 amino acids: CATSRVTRRGYGYTF. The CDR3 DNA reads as TGTGCCACCAGCAGAGTGACCCGGAGAGGCTATGGCTACACCTTC.